Following are 17 T cell receptor beta chains from one sample sequenced in a study of OX40 agonist ivuxolimab in advanced cancers. Clones were sequenced by immunoSEQ multiplex PCR, and TCRdb holds only the in-frame ones, with some missing. The table records 61,000 or so clones, under 85% of them present only once. The sample was CD4+ or CD8+ T cells sorted from blood, taken in a trial of the OX40 agonist ivuxolimab. Source of these receptors: an adult with an advanced solid tumor such as melanoma, head and neck, liver or kidney cancer.

This clone has a single count. The J gene is TRBJ2-7, the V gene TRBV7-2; 8 bases match TRBD2. The CDR3 totals 15 residues. V trimming: 7 bases; J trimming: 7 bases; junction bases outside the gene matches: 15. From germline, CDR1 is SGHTA and CDR2 FQGNSA. The CDR3 is CASTPGGTSRREQYF. DNA for the CDR3: TGTGCCAGCACCCCGGGGGGGACTTCCCGCCGTGAGCAGTACTTC. The full variable domain, its missing parts supplied by reference TRBV7-2 and TRBJ2-7, is GAGVSQSPSNKVTEKGKDVELRCDPISGHTALYWYRQSLGQGLEFLIYFQGNSAPDKSGLPSDRFSAERTGGSVSTLTIQRTQQEDSAVYLCASTPGGTSRREQYFGPGTRLTVT.

This rearrangement joins TRBV7-2 to TRBJ2-7, with D perhaps matching TRBD1 or TRBD2 (5 bases each). V was cut by 2 bases and J by 7 bases, with 15 bases left in between. Germline loops: CDR1 SGHTA, CDR2 FQGNSA. This CDR3 spans 14 amino acids. The CDR3 loop reads CASSLFSGTQEQYF. As DNA, the CDR3 is TGTGCCAGCAGCTTATTCTCGGGGACCCAGGAGCAGTACTTC.

The V and J genes are TRBV19 and TRBJ1-1, with D maybe TRBD1 (5 bases). V was cut by 5 bases and J by 5 bases, with 15 bases left in between. CDR1 and CDR2 from the germline V gene are LNHDA and SQIVND (reference sequence). This CDR3 has 14 residues. As DNA, the CDR3 is TGTGCCAGTAGTTTCTCCAGGGTGGGAACTGAAGCTTTCTTT. This sequence encodes CASSFSRVGTEAFF.

This clone was recorded only once. This rearrangement joins TRBV4-3 to TRBJ2-1, with 8 bases aligning to TRBD2. The CDR3 runs 15 residues. Germline V CDR1 and CDR2: LGHNA, YSLEER. After removal of 4 bases from V and 9 bases from J, the junction contained 11 bases not matched to a gene. The CDR3, as DNA: TGCGCCAGCAGCCTGGGCCCGACTAGCGAGGGTGAGCAGTTCTTC. Amino acid sequence: CASSLGPTSEGEQFF.

The chain links TRBV7-2 to TRBJ1-5; a possible D gene is TRBD1 (6 bases). The CDR3 consists of 15 residues. The ends were cut back, 1 base at V and 2 bases at J, with 9 bases in the middle. Germline CDR1 is SGHTA and CDR2 is FQGNSA. The chain's CDR3 is CASSLERGGNQPQHF. DNA of the CDR3: TGTGCCAGCAGCTTAGAGAGGGGGGGCAATCAGCCCCAGCATTTT.

V is TRBV5-4 and J is TRBJ2-7; 8 nucleotides match TRBD2. CDR3 length: 13 amino acids. With 0 bases clipped from V and 4 bases from J, the junction kept 0 bases outside the gene matches. CDR1 and CDR2 (germline): SGHNT, YYREEE (reference sequence). CDR3 in DNA: TGTGCCAGCAGCTTGGAGCGGGAGTACGAGCAGTACTTC. This sequence encodes CASSLEREYEQYF.

CDR3 nucleotides: TGTGCCAGCAGCCTCGGACAGGGGGGCACCGGGGAGCTGTTTTTT. This translates into CASSLGQGGTGELFF. The chain recombines TRBV7-3 with TRBJ2-2, with 10 bases lining up with TRBD1. Germline values: CDR1 SGHTA, CDR2 FQGTGA. V dropped 5 bases and J dropped 4; count of bases not matched to a gene: 4. The length of the CDR3 is 15 residues.

The chain joins TRBV28 to TRBJ1-2; TRBD1 matches at 7 bases. Unmatched junction bases numbered 16, after V lost 7 bases and J lost 8 bases. The CDR3 runs to 15 residues. CDR1 is MDHEN, CDR2 SYDVKM, per germline. The CDR3 DNA is TGTGCCAGCAACGTAGCGGACAGGCCAGCTAGGGGCTACACCTTC. Protein sequence: CASNVADRPARGYTF.

V gene TRBV6-5 combines with J gene TRBJ2-4, with 9 bases that match TRBD1. CDR1 is MNHEY, CDR2 SVGAGI, per germline. There are 13 residues in the CDR3. V lost 8 bases, J lost 3 bases, and 2 bases stayed unmatched. The CDR3 DNA reads as TGTGCCAGCGGGGACAGGGACAAAAACATTCAGTACTTC. Amino acid sequence: CASGDRDKNIQYF.

The chain links TRBV2 to TRBJ1-3, with D hard to call. The V end lost 7 bases, the J end lost 1 base, and 8 bases lay between the germline ends. CDR1 is SNHLY and CDR2 is FYNNEI in the germline V gene. The CDR3 consists of 13 residues. The CDR3 spells CASMQESGNTIYF. The CDR3 region has the DNA TGTGCCAGCATGCAGGAGTCTGGAAACACCATATATTTT.

The chain has TRBV5-5 and TRBJ1-2, with D uncertain. The germline gives CDR1 SGHKS, CDR2 YYEKEE (reference sequence). Trimming took off 0 bases at V and 2 bases at J, with 14 bases between the two ends. This CDR3 has 16 residues. CDR3 amino acids: CASSLAVTAKNYGYTF. The CDR3 nucleotides are TGTGCCAGCAGCTTGGCCGTAACAGCGAAAAACTATGGCTACACCTTC. Supplemented by reference TRBV5-5 and TRBJ1-2, the full variable domain reads DAGVTQSPTHLIKTRGQQVTLRCSPISGHKSVSWYQQVLGQGPQFIFQYYEKEERGRGNFPDRFSARQFPNYSSELNVNALLLGDSALYLCASSLAVTAKNYGYTFGSGTRLTVV.

There are a few counts of this clone. J is TRBJ1-1 and V is TRBV6-5; D call uncertain. The CDR3 covers 12 residues. Germline V gives CDR1 MNHEY, CDR2 SVGAGI. V lost 6 bases and J lost 5, with 10 bases in between. The CDR3 DNA follows: TGTGCCAGCAGGACGGTCCTTACTGAAGCTTTCTTT. Translation gives CASRTVLTEAFF.

The V and J genes are TRBV9 and TRBJ1-2; no clear D. The CDR3 sequence is 13 residues long. With 3 bases removed from V and 8 bases from J, the gap between germline ends came to 14 bases. Germline loops: CDR1 SGDLS, CDR2 YYNGEE. The CDR3 spells CASSEGLIAGYTF. As DNA, the CDR3 is TGTGCCAGCAGCGAAGGACTAATTGCCGGCTACACCTTC.

The chain carries TRBV2 and TRBJ2-5, with D possibly TRBD2 on 5 matching bases. This CDR3 is built from 14 residues. CDR1 is SNHLY and CDR2 is FYNNEI in the germline V gene. Trimming cost V 4 bases and J 9 bases, with 18 bases left between them. CDR3 bases: TGTGCCAGCAGTGGCGGGCAGCCTATGGACGCCCAGTACTTC. It is translated as CASSGGQPMDAQYF. Full variable domain (remainder filled in from reference TRBV2 and TRBJ2-5): EPEVTQTPSHQVTQMGQEVILRCVPISNHLYFYWYRQILGQKVEFLVSFYNNEISEKSEIFDDQFSVERPDGSNFTLKIRSTKLEDSAMYFCASSGGQPMDAQYFGPGTRLLVL.

The gene calls are TRBV7-3 and TRBJ1-3; D is uncertain. CDR3 length: 13 residues. V shed 5 bases and J shed 2 bases, with 7 bases lying between them. Germline lookup yields CDR1 SGHTA and CDR2 FQGTGA. The CDR3 DNA is TGTGCCAGCAGCGCCGACCCTGGAAACACCATATATTTT. Protein sequence: CASSADPGNTIYF.

The rearrangement uses TRBV21-1 and TRBJ1-4. TRBV21-1 is flagged as a pseudogene. The CDR3 sequence is 12 residues long. CDR3 bases: TGTGCCAACGTCCGGAGGGGTGAAAAACTGTTTTTT. Protein product: CANVRRGEKLFF.

This CDR3 is CASSAQGNNQPQHF. The CDR3 nucleotides read TGTGCCAGCAGTGCCCAGGGGAACAATCAGCCCCAGCATTTT. This sequence joins TRBV6-1 and TRBJ1-5, with D maybe TRBD1 (6 bases). The CDR3 has 14 amino acids. Germline assignment: CDR1 MNHNS and CDR2 SASEGT. The germline V and J ends were trimmed by 4 bases and 3 bases, with 10 bases remaining between them.